Below are 20 T cell receptor beta chains sequenced from a single sample in a study of CD8+ T cells in alopecia areata. Extracted from the samples, RNA was reverse transcribed into cDNA to serve as the sequencing template. The protocol was immunoSEQ multiplex PCR, while the TCRdb copy is restricted to in-frame clones and leaves out a portion. This repertoire shows hundreds of thousands of clones, under 70% found once; its top ten account for around 1.2%. The sequencing here drew on CD4+ T cells sorted from blood, taken at week 0. The receptors shown here come from a human donor with alopecia areata.

This clone was found a few times. The chain has TRBV30 and TRBJ2-1; TRBD2 aligns across 8 bases. The CDR3 length is 15 residues. Germline lookup yields CDR1 GTSNPN and CDR2 SVGIG (reference sequence). V dropped 0 bases and J dropped 9; count of bases not matched to a gene: 10. This CDR3 is CAWSVVTGSGSEQFF. CDR3 DNA: TGTGCCTGGAGTGTGGTCACGGGGAGCGGGAGTGAGCAGTTCTTC. The variable domain in full, with the rest retrieved from reference TRBV30 and TRBJ2-1, is SQTIHQWPATLVQPVGSPLSLECTVEGTSNPNLYWYRQAAGRGLQLLFYSVGIGQISSEVPQNLSASRPQDRQFILSSKKLLLSDSGFYLCAWSVVTGSGSEQFFGPGTRLTVL.

As concerns this clone: The sample contains more than one DNA sequence encoding this CDR3. In nucleotides, the CDR3 is TGTGCCAGCAGCCAAGGGCCAAACACTGAAGCTTTCTTT. Translation gives CASSQGPNTEAFF. The genes are TRBV14 and TRBJ1-1; D not resolved. The CDR3 is 13 residues long. V was clipped by 1 base and J by 2 bases, with 5 bases between them. Germline values: CDR1 SGHDN, CDR2 FVKESK.

This clone turned up a few times. This sequence joins TRBV29-1 and TRBJ2-6; TRBD1 matches 12 bases. The CDR3 covers 16 residues. The germline gives CDR1 SQVTM, CDR2 ANQGSEA. Trimming at V came to 6 bases and at J to 2 bases, leaving 5 bases not matched to a gene. The CDR3 sequence is CSVAGTGGAGANVLTF. CDR3 nucleotides: TGCAGCGTAGCCGGGACAGGGGGCGCTGGGGCCAACGTCCTGACTTTC.

The J gene is TRBJ2-7, the V gene TRBV30; no clear D. The CDR3 extends over 14 amino acids. The germline CDR1 and CDR2 sequences are GTSNPN and SVGIG (reference sequence). V lost 0 bases and J lost 6, with 15 bases in between. The CDR3 region is CAWSVSQAWGEQYF. The CDR3 DNA reads as TGTGCCTGGAGTGTGAGTCAGGCCTGGGGCGAGCAGTACTTC. Combining the CDR3 with reference TRBV30 and TRBJ2-7 gives the whole variable domain SQTIHQWPATLVQPVGSPLSLECTVEGTSNPNLYWYRQAAGRGLQLLFYSVGIGQISSEVPQNLSASRPQDRQFILSSKKLLLSDSGFYLCAWSVSQAWGEQYFGPGTRLTVT.

As DNA, the CDR3 is TGCAGCGTTGAAGATCGAGGGTACAATGAGCAGTTCTTC. Protein: CSVEDRGYNEQFF. The rearrangement uses TRBV29-1 and TRBJ2-1, with D perhaps matching TRBD2 (5 bases). Germline values: CDR1 SQVTM, CDR2 ANQGSEA. V dropped 0 bases and J dropped 4 bases, with 7 bases sitting between them. The length of the CDR3 is 13 residues.

This chain links TRBV4-2 with TRBJ2-5; no clear D. Trimming took off 0 bases at V and 5 bases at J, with 13 bases between the two ends. The germline V gene encodes CDR1 LGHNA and CDR2 YNFKEQ. The CDR3 extends over 15 amino acids. CDR3 sequence (DNA): TGTGCCAGCAGCCAAGACGCATTGAGGTCCGAGACCCAGTACTTC. Protein: CASSQDALRSETQYF.

This clone was picked up one time. The chain has TRBV6-5 and TRBJ1-2, with unresolved D. Trimming stripped 5 bases from V and 8 bases from J, with 12 bases between. Germline loops: CDR1 MNHEY, CDR2 SVGAGI. The CDR3 length is 12 residues. The CDR3 DNA reads TGTGCCAGCAGTCCCGGACCGTCGGGCTACACCTTC. It specifies CASSPGPSGYTF.

The chain carries TRBV27 and TRBJ2-1; 7 nucleotides align to TRBD1. This CDR3 region has 13 residues. CDR1 MNHEY and CDR2 SMNVEV come from the germline V gene (reference sequence). V shed 7 bases, J shed 15 bases, and the junction held 15 bases outside the gene matches. The CDR3 bases are TGTGCCAGCACCTTATCGCCGGGGACAGACCTGTTCTTC. This sequence encodes CASTLSPGTDLFF.

The genes are TRBV20-1 and TRBJ2-1; no firm D call. This CDR3 is built from 11 residues. V lost 3 bases, J lost 9 bases, and 9 bases lay in between. CDR1 is DFQATT and CDR2 is SNEGSKA in the germline V gene (reference sequence). The CDR3 DNA reads as TGCAGTGCTAGTGGTGACGGTGAGCAGTTCTTC. It is translated as CSASGDGEQFF.

The CDR3 DNA reads TGTGCCAGCTCACTCAGTGGAGGGGGTCAAGAGACCCAGTACTTC. Translated, it gives CASSLSGGGQETQYF. The V gene is TRBV18, the J gene TRBJ2-5; D tentatively reads TRBD1 or TRBD2 (6 bases each). The V gene lost 4 bases and the J gene lost 2 bases, with 14 bases spanning the gap. CDR3 size: 15 residues. The germline gives CDR1 KGHSH, CDR2 LQKENI.

The sample holds one count of this clone. V and J are TRBV18 and TRBJ2-7; D unclear. Germline values: CDR1 KGHSH, CDR2 LQKENI. Trimming removed 6 bases from V and 3 bases from J, with 12 bases in between. The CDR3 has 13 amino acids. The CDR3 sequence is CASSPHPGYEQYF. In DNA, the CDR3 is TGTGCCAGCTCCCCGCACCCGGGCTACGAGCAGTACTTC.

This clone was picked up one time. The CDR3 nucleotides are TGCAGCGTTGGCTTGGGTGCCTATGGCTACACCTTC. Encoded protein: CSVGLGAYGYTF. V gene TRBV29-1 combines with J gene TRBJ1-2, with D unresolved. CDR1 SQVTM and CDR2 ANQGSEA come from the germline V gene. Trimming removed 4 bases at V and 4 bases at J, with 10 bases between. This CDR3 spans 12 amino acids.

This clone was seen more than once but under ten times. The chain carries TRBV4-3 and TRBJ2-1, with D maybe TRBD2 (6 bases). CDR1 is LGHNA and CDR2 is YSLEER in the germline V gene. The CDR3 consists of 14 residues. Between the trimmed V and J ends, which lost 5 bases and 7 bases, there was a span of 15 bases. CDR3 bases: TGCGCCAGCAGCTCGGGACTGTTGGGGAATGAGCAGTTCTTC. It specifies CASSSGLLGNEQFF.

The rearrangement links TRBV29-1 to TRBJ1-2, with 7 bases matching TRBD1. V lost 5 bases, J lost 8 bases, and 5 bases stayed unmatched. Per the germline V gene, CDR1 is SQVTM and CDR2 is ANQGSEA. The CDR3 spans 11 residues. DNA of the CDR3: TGCAGCGTTTGGACAGGACGCGGCTACACCTTC. The encoded protein is CSVWTGRGYTF.

The CDR3 nucleotides read TGTGCCAGCAGCAAGCCGAGGGAGTACTTC. This translates into CASSKPREYF. The chain recombines TRBV7-9 with TRBJ2-7; D possibly corresponds to TRBD2 (5 bases). The CDR3 loop spans 10 amino acids. V was shortened by 5 bases and J by 11 bases, with 10 bases between the two germline ends. Germline V lookup: CDR1 SEHNR, CDR2 FQNEAQ (reference sequence).

This clone was detected a few times. In nucleotides, the CDR3 is TGTGCCAGCAGCTTGGTTGGGGTAGGGCAGCTCCAAGAGACCCAGTACTTC. Translated, it gives CASSLVGVGQLQETQYF. The rearrangement links TRBV5-6 to TRBJ2-5; D not resolved. Germline values: CDR1 SGHDT, CDR2 YYEEEE. This CDR3 is built from 17 residues. V was trimmed by 0 bases and J by 1 base, leaving 16 bases between them. The variable domain in full, completed from reference TRBV5-6 and TRBJ2-5, reads DAGVTQSPTHLIKTRGQQVTLRCSPKSGHDTVSWYQQALGQGPQFIFQYYEEEERQRGNFPDRFSGHQFPNYSSELNVNALLLGDSALYLCASSLVGVGQLQETQYFGPGTRLLVL.

This clone has a handful of counts. The rearrangement uses TRBV29-1 and TRBJ2-7, with 7 nucleotides matching TRBD2. V dropped 7 bases and J dropped 2; count of bases not matched to a gene: 5. Germline assignment: CDR1 SQVTM and CDR2 ANQGSEA. The length of the CDR3 is 12 residues. The CDR3 region is CSAGLGPYEQYF. For the CDR3, the DNA is TGCAGCGCAGGACTAGGGCCCTACGAGCAGTACTTC.

The gene calls are TRBV6-5 and TRBJ2-3, with D uncertain. Germline V gene lookup returns CDR1 MNHEY and CDR2 SVGAGI. Trimming stripped 6 bases from V and 0 bases from J, with 10 bases between. This CDR3 comprises 14 residues. CDR3 amino acids: CASRLSLSTDTQYF. In DNA, the CDR3 is TGTGCCAGCAGGCTCTCCCTAAGCACAGATACGCAGTATTTT.

There are a few counts of this clone. This sequence joins TRBV5-1 and TRBJ2-1, with D possibly TRBD2 on 6 matching bases. Between the trimmed V and J ends, which lost 5 bases and 5 bases, there was a span of 23 bases. The germline V gene encodes CDR1 SGHRS and CDR2 YFSETQ. There are 17 residues in the CDR3. The CDR3 nucleotides are TGCGCCAGCAGACCAGGCGCGGGACGTCCTTTCCACAATGAGCAGTTCTTC. It codes for CASRPGAGRPFHNEQFF.

The rearrangement uses TRBV9 and TRBJ2-3, with TRBD1 as a possible D gene (6 bases). The germline V and J ends were trimmed by 0 bases and 6 bases, with 11 bases remaining between them. This CDR3 has 14 amino acids. Germline lookup yields CDR1 SGDLS and CDR2 YYNGEE. Here the CDR3 reads CASSVEGTTDTQYF. CDR3 nucleotide sequence: TGTGCCAGCAGCGTAGAAGGGACAACGGATACGCAGTATTTT.